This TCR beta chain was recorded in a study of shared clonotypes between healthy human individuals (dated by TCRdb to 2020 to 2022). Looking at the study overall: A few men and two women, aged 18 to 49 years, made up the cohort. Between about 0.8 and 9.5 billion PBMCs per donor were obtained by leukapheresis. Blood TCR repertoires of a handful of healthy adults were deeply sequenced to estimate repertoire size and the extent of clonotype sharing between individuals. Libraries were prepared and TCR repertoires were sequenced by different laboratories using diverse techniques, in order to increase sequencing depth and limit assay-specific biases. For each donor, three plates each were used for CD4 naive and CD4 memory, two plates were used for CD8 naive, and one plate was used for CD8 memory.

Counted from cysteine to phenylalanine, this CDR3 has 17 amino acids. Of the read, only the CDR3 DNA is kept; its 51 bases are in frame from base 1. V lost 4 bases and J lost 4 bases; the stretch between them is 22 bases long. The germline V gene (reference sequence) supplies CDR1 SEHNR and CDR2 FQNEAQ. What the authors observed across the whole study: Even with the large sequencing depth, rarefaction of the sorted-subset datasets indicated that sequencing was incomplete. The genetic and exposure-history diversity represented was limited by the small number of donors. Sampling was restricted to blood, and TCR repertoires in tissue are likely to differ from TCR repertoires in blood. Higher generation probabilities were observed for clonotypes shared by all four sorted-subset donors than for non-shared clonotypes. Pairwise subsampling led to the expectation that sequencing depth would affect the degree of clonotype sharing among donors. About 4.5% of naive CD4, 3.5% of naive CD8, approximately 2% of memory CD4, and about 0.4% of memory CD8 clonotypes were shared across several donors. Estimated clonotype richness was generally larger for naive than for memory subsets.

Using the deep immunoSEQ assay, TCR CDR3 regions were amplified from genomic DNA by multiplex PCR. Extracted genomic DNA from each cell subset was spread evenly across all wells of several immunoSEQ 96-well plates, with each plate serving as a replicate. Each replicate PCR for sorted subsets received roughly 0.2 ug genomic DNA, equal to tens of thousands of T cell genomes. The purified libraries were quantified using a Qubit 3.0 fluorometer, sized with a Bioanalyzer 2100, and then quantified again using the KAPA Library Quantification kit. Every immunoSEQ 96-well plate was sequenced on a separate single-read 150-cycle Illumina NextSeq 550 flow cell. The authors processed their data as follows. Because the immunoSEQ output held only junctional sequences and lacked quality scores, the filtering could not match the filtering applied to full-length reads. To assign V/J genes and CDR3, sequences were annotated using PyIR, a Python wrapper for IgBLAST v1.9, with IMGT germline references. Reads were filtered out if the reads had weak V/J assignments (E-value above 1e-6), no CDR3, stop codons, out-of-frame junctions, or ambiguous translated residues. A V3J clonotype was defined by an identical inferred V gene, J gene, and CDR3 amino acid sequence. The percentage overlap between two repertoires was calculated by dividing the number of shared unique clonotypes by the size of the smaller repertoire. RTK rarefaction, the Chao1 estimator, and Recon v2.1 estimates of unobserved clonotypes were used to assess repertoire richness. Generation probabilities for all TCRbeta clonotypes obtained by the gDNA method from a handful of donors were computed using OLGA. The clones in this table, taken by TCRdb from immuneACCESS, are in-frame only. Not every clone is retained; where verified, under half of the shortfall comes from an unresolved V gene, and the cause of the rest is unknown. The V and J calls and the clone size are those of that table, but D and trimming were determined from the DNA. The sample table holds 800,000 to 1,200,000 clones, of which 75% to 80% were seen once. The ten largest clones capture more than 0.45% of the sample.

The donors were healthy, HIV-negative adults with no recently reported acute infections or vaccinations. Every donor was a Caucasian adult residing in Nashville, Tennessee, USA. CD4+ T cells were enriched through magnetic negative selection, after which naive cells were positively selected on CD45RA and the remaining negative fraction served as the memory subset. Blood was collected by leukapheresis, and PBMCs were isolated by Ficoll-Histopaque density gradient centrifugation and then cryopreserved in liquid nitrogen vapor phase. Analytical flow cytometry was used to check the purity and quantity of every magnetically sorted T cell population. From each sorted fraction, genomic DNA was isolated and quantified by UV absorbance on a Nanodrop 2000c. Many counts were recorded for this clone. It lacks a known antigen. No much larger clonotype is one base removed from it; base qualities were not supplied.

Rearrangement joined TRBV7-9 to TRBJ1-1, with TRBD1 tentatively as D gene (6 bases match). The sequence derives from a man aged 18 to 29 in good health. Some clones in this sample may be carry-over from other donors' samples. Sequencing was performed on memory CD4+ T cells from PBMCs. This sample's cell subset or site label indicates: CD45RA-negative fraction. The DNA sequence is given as TGTGCCAGCAGCTCACTCACAGGGAACTACAAGGGCACTGAAGCTTTCTTT. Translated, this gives CASSSLTGNYKGTEAFF.